The 21 T cell receptor beta chains given below trace back to one sample, sequenced in a study of T cells in Graves' hyperthyroidism and ophthalmopathy. It was RNA transcripts that yielded the amplified TCR beta CDR3 regions. Primed by the HTBI set, a first-round RT-PCR was run on the TCR CDR3. TCRdb re-called the multiplex PCR reads through MiXCR, storing one row per CDR3 protein. Of over 450,000 distinct CDR3 sequences detected, over 13% appear once; the ten largest clones hold 15% to 20%. The sequencing sample was made of blood. The receptors stem from a woman younger than 30 with Graves' hyperthyroidism.

The chain recombines TRBV14 with TRBJ2-1; TRBD1 or TRBD2 may be the D gene (5 bases each). CDR3 length: 17 residues. Looked up from germline, CDR1 is SGHDN and CDR2 is FVKESK. V was trimmed by 1 base and J by 2 bases, leaving 15 bases between them. CDR3 in amino acids: CASSQGRGVNTYNEQFF. The CDR3 DNA follows: TGTGCCAGCAGCCAAGGCAGAGGGGTTAACACCTACAATGAGCAGTTCTTC. Supplemented by reference TRBV14 and TRBJ2-1, the full variable domain reads EAGVTQFPSHSVIEKGQTVTLRCDPISGHDNLYWYRRVMGKEIKFLLHFVKESKQDESGMPNNRFLAERTGGTYSTLKVQPAELEDSGVYFCASSQGRGVNTYNEQFFGPGTRLTVL.

This clonotype showed up just a few times. The V call is TRBV20-1, the J call TRBJ2-3; 9 positions match TRBD2. The germline V gene encodes CDR1 DFQATT and CDR2 SNEGSKA (reference sequence). The V segment lost 2 bases and the J segment 0 bases; nucleotides outside the gene matches: 3. The CDR3 is made up of 15 amino acids. CDR3: CSARRTSVSTDTQYF. The CDR3 bases are TGCAGTGCTAGACGGACTAGCGTGAGCACAGATACGCAGTATTTT.

This clonotype was recorded many times. J is TRBJ2-5 and V is TRBV30; D tentatively fits TRBD1 or TRBD2 (5 bases each). Trimming stripped 4 bases from V and 7 bases from J, with 16 bases between. The CDR3 totals 13 residues. Per the germline V gene, CDR1 is GTSNPN and CDR2 is SVGIG (reference sequence). The chain's CDR3 is CAWITGPVGTQYF. In DNA form, the CDR3 reads TGTGCCTGGATTACGGGACCTGTTGGGACCCAGTACTTC.

This clonotype was counted ten times or more. The rearrangement joins TRBV25-1 to TRBJ2-7; 8 bases align to TRBD1. Germline CDR1 and CDR2: MGHDK and SYGVNS. J gave up 6 bases and V 4 bases, and 5 bases lay outside the gene matches. The CDR3 has 13 residues. The CDR3 protein is CASSGTGTPEQYV. CDR3 DNA: TGTGCCAGCAGTGGGACAGGGACTCCCGAGCAGTACGTC.

This clonotype was recorded at least ten times. The V call is TRBV9, the J call TRBJ1-2, with D maybe TRBD1 (6 bases). With 4 bases removed from V and 7 bases from J, the gap between germline ends came to 17 bases. The CDR3 runs to 14 residues. The germline V gene encodes CDR1 SGDLS and CDR2 YYNGEE. Here the CDR3 DNA reads TGTGCCAGCAGCCCCCGGCAGGACAGCGCTGGCTACACCTTC. Protein sequence: CASSPRQDSAGYTF.

In this sample, this clonotype turned up many times. The V and J genes are TRBV30 and TRBJ1-5; D gene uncertain. Deletions cut 1 base from V and 5 bases from J, with 6 bases between. Germline lookup yields CDR1 GTSNPN and CDR2 SVGIG (reference sequence). The CDR3 runs 12 residues. Written as DNA, the CDR3 is TGTGCCTGGAGTGGGTATGATCAGCCCCAGCATTTT. Translating it yields CAWSGYDQPQHF.

This clonotype has only one observation. The rearrangement uses TRBV19 and TRBJ2-3, with 13 bases matching TRBD2. CDR1 LNHDA and CDR2 SQIVND come from the germline V gene (reference sequence). Trimming cost V 5 bases and J 0 bases; bases outside gene matches: 11. The length of the CDR3 is 19 residues. The CDR3 sequence: CASSRRGTSGMVSTDTQYF. The CDR3 DNA reads TGTGCCAGTAGTCGACGCGGGACTAGCGGGATGGTGAGCACAGATACGCAGTATTTT. The whole variable domain, remainder taken from reference TRBV19 and TRBJ2-3, is DGGITQSPKYLFRKEGQNVTLSCEQNLNHDAMYWYRQDPGQGLRLIYYSQIVNDFQKGDIAEGYSVSREKKESFPLTVTSAQKNPTAFYLCASSRRGTSGMVSTDTQYFGPGTRLTVL.

This clonotype was found many times. The rearrangement uses TRBV3-1 and TRBJ1-5; D not resolved. Trimming stripped 1 base from V and 3 bases from J, with 7 bases between. Germline V gives CDR1 LGHDT, CDR2 YNNKEL (reference sequence). This CDR3 is 14 amino acids long. The CDR3 region is CASSQGQDNQPQHF. The CDR3 region has the DNA TGTGCCAGCAGCCAAGGGCAGGACAATCAGCCCCAGCATTTT.

This clonotype was seen ten or more times. The rearrangement uses TRBV10-3 and TRBJ1-4; D might be TRBD1 (6 bases). CDR1 is ENHRY, CDR2 SYGVKD, per germline. V was cut by 3 bases and J by 0 bases, with 11 bases left in between. This CDR3 is 16 amino acids long. The CDR3 region is CAISDNRDSTNEKLFF. The CDR3 bases are TGTGCCATCAGTGACAACAGGGATTCAACTAATGAAAAACTGTTTTTT.

In this sample, this clonotype turned up many times. CDR3 sequence (DNA): TGTGCCAGCAGCCGGGACAGGGGTGCTGTGAACACTGAAGCTTTCTTT. Protein product: CASSRDRGAVNTEAFF. The J gene is TRBJ1-1, the V gene TRBV3-1, with 10 bases lining up with TRBD1. The CDR3 has 16 residues. V trimming: 4 bases; J trimming: 0 bases; junction bases outside the gene matches: 5. Germline-derived CDR1 and CDR2 are LGHDT and YNNKEL (reference sequence).

This clonotype was observed once. J is TRBJ1-3 and V is TRBV5-6; TRBD1 matches at 8 bases. J was trimmed by 0 bases and V by 4 bases; bases with no gene match: 9. The germline gives CDR1 SGHDT, CDR2 YYEEEE. The CDR3 consists of 17 residues. Written as DNA, the CDR3 is TGTGCCAGCAGCCCAGGGACAGGCGTGACCTCTGGAAACACCATATATTTT. Its protein product is CASSPGTGVTSGNTIYF. The entire variable domain, with the rest obtained from reference TRBV5-6 and TRBJ1-3, is as follows: DAGVTQSPTHLIKTRGQQVTLRCSPKSGHDTVSWYQQALGQGPQFIFQYYEEEERQRGNFPDRFSGHQFPNYSSELNVNALLLGDSALYLCASSPGTGVTSGNTIYFGEGSWLTVV.

This clonotype was counted a few times. The CDR3 sequence: CASSYARGYEQYF. For the CDR3, the DNA is TGTGCCAGCAGTTACGCGAGGGGCTACGAGCAGTACTTC. The chain combines TRBV6-6 with TRBJ2-7, with D perhaps being TRBD1 or TRBD2 (5 bases each). The CDR3 has 13 residues. Trimming shortened V by 2 bases and J by 3 bases, and 8 bases separated the two germline ends. Per germline, CDR1 MNHNY and CDR2 SVGAGI (reference sequence).

Ten or more counts support this clonotype. This rearrangement joins TRBV11-2 to TRBJ2-7; D ambiguous. The CDR3 sequence is 12 residues long. V was cut by 3 bases and J by 2 bases, with 5 bases left in between. The germline CDR1 and CDR2 sequences are SGHAT and FQNNGV. The CDR3 DNA reads TGTGCCAGCAGCTTGATAACCTACGAGCAGTACTTC. Amino acids: CASSLITYEQYF.

This clonotype was detected many times. This chain connects TRBV12-3 or TRBV12-4 to TRBJ1-5, with TRBD1 matching over 10 bases. The CDR3 length is 14 residues. V was pared by 6 bases and J by 6 bases, with 5 bases of the junction left unmatched. The CDR3 DNA reads TGTGCCAGCAGACCGGGACAGGGGCCTCAGCCCCAGCATTTT. Encoded protein: CASRPGQGPQPQHF.

This clonotype was counted ten times or more. The gene calls are TRBV29-1 and TRBJ1-5; TRBD1 matches at 7 bases. V was clipped by 6 bases and J by 5 bases; unmatched bases: 4. In germline, CDR1 is SQVTM, CDR2 ANQGSEA. This CDR3 region has 12 residues. The chain's CDR3 is CSVAQGDQPQHF. The CDR3 DNA reads TGCAGCGTGGCCCAGGGGGATCAGCCCCAGCATTTT.

This clonotype was counted many times. V is TRBV11-2 and J is TRBJ2-5; no clear D. The CDR3 length is 11 residues. CDR1 SGHAT and CDR2 FQNNGV come from the germline V gene. V was shortened by 2 bases and J by 4 bases, with 2 bases between the two germline ends. The CDR3 bases are TGTGCCAGCAGCTTATTAGAGACCCAGTACTTC. This translates into CASSLLETQYF. The full variable domain, completed using reference TRBV11-2 and TRBJ2-5, is EAGVAQSPRYKIIEKRQSVAFWCNPISGHATLYWYQQILGQGPKLLIQFQNNGVVDDSQLPKDRFSAERLKGVDSTLKIQPAKLEDSAVYLCASSLLETQYFGPGTRLLVL.

This clonotype was seen more than once but under ten times. The rearrangement links TRBV14 to TRBJ2-1; D tentatively reads TRBD1 or TRBD2 (6 bases each). Germline V gene data show CDR1 as SGHDN and CDR2 as FVKESK. With 1 base removed from V and 4 bases from J, the gap between germline ends came to 11 bases. The CDR3 covers 15 residues. CDR3 region: CASSQGTGAYNEQFF. The CDR3 DNA sequence: TGTGCCAGCAGCCAAGGAACGGGGGCATACAATGAGCAGTTCTTC.

This clonotype came up many times. The chain couples TRBV7-6 to TRBJ1-3; possibly TRBD1 for D (5 bases). The CDR3 length is 18 residues. CDR1 and CDR2 (germline): SGHVS, FNYEAQ. V dropped 0 bases and J dropped 4 bases, with 19 bases sitting between them. CDR3 region: CASSLAGTATLGGNTIYF. CDR3 nucleotides: TGTGCCAGCAGCTTAGCGGGGACTGCGACTCTTGGAGGAAACACCATATATTTT.

This clonotype was recorded at least ten times. This chain's CDR3 is CASSYSPGTAGSGNTIYF. The CDR3 coding sequence is TGTGCCAGCAGCTATTCACCCGGGACAGCAGGTTCTGGAAACACCATATATTTT. The chain is built from TRBV12-3 or TRBV12-4 and TRBJ1-3, with TRBD1 matching over 7 bases. The CDR3 covers 18 residues. V shed 6 bases, J shed 1 base, and the junction held 15 bases outside the gene matches.

The rearrangement joins TRBV5-1 to TRBJ1-4; D possibly corresponds to TRBD1 (5 bases). The CDR3 totals 15 residues. V was trimmed by 5 bases and J by 4 bases, leaving 15 bases between them. Germline-derived CDR1 and CDR2 are SGHRS and YFSETQ. The CDR3 DNA reads as TGCGCCAGCAGGACTTCCGGGACGGTTAATGAAAAACTGTTTTTT. The encoded protein is CASRTSGTVNEKLFF.

This clonotype was detected a few times. The chain is built from TRBV20-1 and TRBJ2-1; the match to TRBD2 covers 8 bases. Germline V CDR1 and CDR2: DFQATT, SNEGSKA (reference sequence). J was trimmed by 1 base and V by 3 bases; bases with no gene match: 5. The CDR3 is made up of 15 amino acids. Here the CDR3 DNA reads TGCAGTGCTAGTAAACCGGGAGGGTCCTACAATGAGCAGTTCTTC. Amino acids: CSASKPGGSYNEQFF.